The 19 T cell receptor beta chains below come from one sample, sequenced in a study of T cell responses to AZD1222 COVID-19 vaccine. Sequencing used immunoSEQ multiplex PCR; TCRdb keeps in-frame clones, though not all of them. This table has about 56,000 clones, 80% to 90% appearing once. The material was peripheral blood, obtained on day 0 of AZD1222 vaccination. The receptors originated from an adult in good health.

This clone has just one count. The J gene is TRBJ1-4, the V gene TRBV2, with 8 positions matching TRBD1. Per the germline V gene, CDR1 is SNHLY and CDR2 is FYNNEI. V was pared by 3 bases and J by 7 bases, with 7 bases of the junction left unmatched. This CDR3 has 15 residues. The CDR3, as DNA: TGTGCCAGCAGTGATCAGGGGGCAGGGAGTGAAAAACTGTTTTTT. Its protein is CASSDQGAGSEKLFF.

The genes are TRBV18 and TRBJ1-2; TRBD1 aligns across 7 bases. V shed 2 bases and J 10 bases; nucleotides not matched to a gene: 19. The CDR3 has 17 residues. Germline lookup yields CDR1 KGHSH and CDR2 LQKENI. The CDR3 protein is CASSPLSPDTSDRAYTF. CDR3 nucleotide sequence: TGTGCCAGCTCACCATTAAGTCCCGATACTTCCGACAGGGCCTACACCTTC. The full variable domain, its missing parts supplied by reference TRBV18 and TRBJ1-2, is NAGVMQNPRHLVRRRGQEARLRCSPMKGHSHVYWYRQLPEEGLKFMVYLQKENIIDESGMPKERFSAEFPKEGPSILRIQQVVRGDSAAYFCASSPLSPDTSDRAYTFGSGTRLTVV.

This chain uses TRBV30 with TRBJ2-5; 14 bases agree with TRBD2. J was trimmed by 1 base and V by 4 bases; bases with no gene match: 11. The CDR3 is 18 residues long. CDR1 and CDR2 from the germline V gene are GTSNPN and SVGIG (reference sequence). CDR3 protein: CAWTNGLAGGLVQETQYF. Written as DNA, the CDR3 is TGTGCCTGGACGAACGGACTAGCGGGGGGATTAGTCCAAGAGACCCAGTACTTC.

This chain uses TRBV6-6 with TRBJ1-1; TRBD1 aligns across 7 bases. Trimming at V came to 6 bases and at J to 7 bases, leaving 8 bases not matched to a gene. CDR3 size: 13 residues. Germline CDR1 is MNHNY and CDR2 is SVGAGI (reference sequence). CDR3 protein: CASRLTGFSEAFF. In DNA form, the CDR3 reads TGTGCCAGCAGATTGACAGGGTTCAGTGAAGCTTTCTTT.

V usage is TRBV4-1 and J usage is TRBJ2-1; TRBD1 agrees at 10 bases. Germline assignment: CDR1 MGHRA and CDR2 YSYEKL. CDR3 length: 15 amino acids. J lost 5 bases, V lost 2 bases, and 3 bases had no gene match. CDR3 nucleotides: TGCGCCAGCAGCCAAACCGGGACAGGGGACAATGAGCAGTTCTTC. It is translated as CASSQTGTGDNEQFF.

The chain carries TRBV5-5 and TRBJ2-5; D uncertain. The germline CDR1 and CDR2 sequences are SGHKS and YYEKEE (reference sequence). The CDR3 is 11 amino acids. Trimming removed 0 bases from V and 13 bases from J, with 10 bases in between. The CDR3 nucleotides read TGTGCCAGCAGCTTGGCCGGCCCATGGTACTTC. It codes for CASSLAGPWYF.

The chain uses TRBV14 and TRBJ2-7; 11 nucleotides align to TRBD1. This CDR3 has 14 amino acids. Germline-derived CDR1 and CDR2 are SGHDN and FVKESK. Unmatched junction bases numbered 2, after V lost 4 bases and J lost 3 bases. The CDR3 sequence is CASSRTGGHYEQYF. The CDR3, as DNA: TGTGCCAGCAGCCGGACAGGGGGCCACTACGAGCAGTACTTC. Using reference TRBV14 and TRBJ2-7 for the parts outside the CDR3, the full variable domain is EAGVTQFPSHSVIEKGQTVTLRCDPISGHDNLYWYRRVMGKEIKFLLHFVKESKQDESGMPNNRFLAERTGGTYSTLKVQPAELEDSGVYFCASSRTGGHYEQYFGPGTRLTVT.

The chain employs TRBV4-1 and TRBJ2-2; D remains unclear. Germline V lookup: CDR1 MGHRA, CDR2 YSYEKL. V was pared by 0 bases and J by 0 bases, with 11 bases between. This CDR3 is 17 amino acids long. DNA of the CDR3: TGCGCCAGCAGCCAAGAAGAGTTCCTAGCGAACACCGGGGAGCTGTTTTTT. This codes for CASSQEEFLANTGELFF.

The rearrangement links TRBV18 to TRBJ2-7; a possible D gene is TRBD2 (6 bases). CDR3 size: 16 residues. Germline V gene data show CDR1 as KGHSH and CDR2 as LQKENI. V shed 3 bases and J shed 2 bases, with 17 bases lying between them. CDR3 residues: CASSPAGVAGTYEQYF. The CDR3 bases are TGTGCCAGCTCACCTGCAGGAGTCGCGGGAACCTACGAGCAGTACTTC.

The chain joins TRBV4-1 to TRBJ2-2, with 8 bases identical to TRBD1. This CDR3 comprises 19 residues. With V trimmed by 3 bases and J by 0 bases, 12 bases remained unmatched. Germline loops: CDR1 MGHRA, CDR2 YSYEKL. In nucleotides, the CDR3 is TGCGCCAGCAGCCAGGAATCGGGACAGGCGATGGCGAACACCGGGGAGCTGTTTTTT. Protein sequence: CASSQESGQAMANTGELFF.

This clone was seen a single time. Written as DNA, the CDR3 is TGTGCCAGCAGTTATGGGGATTCACCCCTCCACTTT. It is translated as CASSYGDSPLHF. The chain couples TRBV6-5 to TRBJ1-6, with D unresolved. This CDR3 spans 12 amino acids. The V end was cut by 3 bases, the J end by 8 bases, with 5 bases between. From germline, CDR1 is MNHEY and CDR2 SVGAGI.

This clone has just one count. The chain has TRBV10-3 and TRBJ1-2; 11 bases match TRBD1. This CDR3 spans 15 amino acids. V lost 4 bases, J lost 3 bases, and 4 bases stayed unmatched. CDR1 and CDR2 from the germline V gene are ENHRY and SYGVKD. CDR3 DNA sequence: TGTGCCATCAGTGGTGGACAGGGGGCGGACTATGGCTACACCTTC. Translated: CAISGGQGADYGYTF.

The table lists this clone with a few counts. This chain connects TRBV12-3 or TRBV12-4 to TRBJ1-1, with 9 bases lining up with TRBD1. This CDR3 region has 13 residues. V trimming: 5 bases; J trimming: 5 bases; junction bases outside the gene matches: 3. For the CDR3, the DNA is TGTGCCAGCAGTCAGACAGGGGGGACTGAAGCTTTCTTT. Its protein is CASSQTGGTEAFF.

J is TRBJ2-7 and V is TRBV2, with D possibly TRBD2 on 5 matching bases. V dropped 3 bases and J dropped 7 bases, with 16 bases sitting between them. This CDR3 is 14 amino acids long. Germline V lookup: CDR1 SNHLY, CDR2 FYNNEI. The CDR3 protein is CASSEVGELNEQYF. The CDR3 coding sequence is TGTGCCAGCAGTGAGGTCGGGGAACTTAATGAGCAGTACTTC. The full variable domain, completed using reference TRBV2 and TRBJ2-7, is EPEVTQTPSHQVTQMGQEVILRCVPISNHLYFYWYRQILGQKVEFLVSFYNNEISEKSEIFDDQFSVERPDGSNFTLKIRSTKLEDSAMYFCASSEVGELNEQYFGPGTRLTVT.

The chain couples TRBV6-5 to TRBJ1-5; no clear D gene. The germline V and J ends were trimmed by 2 bases and 9 bases, with 14 bases remaining between them. CDR3 length: 14 residues. Germline-derived CDR1 and CDR2 are MNHEY and SVGAGI. The chain's CDR3 is CASSYERLSGPQHF. Written as DNA, the CDR3 is TGTGCCAGCAGTTACGAGAGATTATCAGGGCCCCAGCATTTT.

V and J are TRBV13 and TRBJ1-4; no clear D gene. Trimming removed 5 bases at V and 5 bases at J, with 12 bases between. Germline V gene lookup returns CDR1 PRHDT and CDR2 FYEKMQ (reference sequence). The CDR3 has 14 amino acids. Written as DNA, the CDR3 is TGTGCCAGCAGCGTCAGGACGGTGAATGAAAAACTGTTTTTT. This translates into CASSVRTVNEKLFF.

The V gene is TRBV29-1, the J gene TRBJ2-2, with D possibly being TRBD1 (7 bases). CDR3 size: 16 residues. Trimming took off 6 bases at V and 3 bases at J, with 20 bases between the two ends. Germline V gene data show CDR1 as SQVTM and CDR2 as ANQGSEA. This CDR3 reads CSVGRSGGWDTGELFF. In DNA, the CDR3 is TGCAGCGTGGGACGATCAGGGGGGTGGGACACCGGGGAGCTGTTTTTT.

The genes are TRBV11-2 and TRBJ1-2; D is possibly TRBD1 (6 bases). V was pared by 6 bases and J by 3 bases, with 11 bases between. Germline lookup yields CDR1 SGHAT and CDR2 FQNNGV. The CDR3 spans 13 residues. This CDR3 is CASSSSGDYGYTF. The CDR3 nucleotides read TGTGCCAGCAGTTCATCAGGGGACTATGGCTACACCTTC.

The chain uses TRBV19 and TRBJ2-5; TRBD2 aligns across 9 bases. The CDR3 loop spans 15 amino acids. Trimming cost V 4 bases and J 0 bases; bases outside gene matches: 3. Germline-derived CDR1 and CDR2 are LNHDA and SQIVND (reference sequence). The CDR3 DNA follows: TGTGCCAGTAGTACACTAGCGGGCAACCAAGAGACCCAGTACTTC. Amino acid sequence: CASSTLAGNQETQYF.